One sample yielded the 8 T cell receptor beta chains listed below, sequenced in a study of CD8 T cells in Susac syndrome. RNA in amounts of about 0.5 to 1 ug was reverse transcribed with random hexamers. TCRdb re-called the immunoSEQ multiplex PCR reads through MiXCR, storing one row per CDR3 protein. The sample yields 100,000 to 150,000 distinct CDR3 sequences, around 96% seen once. The sequencing input was CD4+ T cells from PBMCs. The origin of the receptors is a human donor in good health.

This chain joins TRBV25-1 and TRBJ2-7, with TRBD2 matching over 8 bases. This CDR3 has 13 amino acids. CDR1 MGHDK and CDR2 SYGVNS come from the germline V gene. The V and J ends lost 5 bases and 2 bases, in that order; junction bases with no gene match: 2. The CDR3: CASSRAGAYEQYF. In DNA, the CDR3 is TGTGCCAGCAGTCGAGCGGGGGCCTACGAGCAGTACTTC.

The J gene is TRBJ2-3, the V gene TRBV7-2, with D perhaps being TRBD1 or TRBD2 (5 bases each). The V and J ends lost 7 bases and 5 bases respectively, with 19 bases between them. Per the germline V gene, CDR1 is SGHTA and CDR2 is FQGNSA. The CDR3 runs to 15 residues. The CDR3 loop is CASTEGRMFGDTQYF. The CDR3 DNA is TGTGCCAGCACCGAGGGACGGATGTTTGGAGATACGCAGTATTTT. The full variable domain, in which reference TRBV7-2 and TRBJ2-3 provide the parts outside the CDR3, is GAGVSQSPSNKVTEKGKDVELRCDPISGHTALYWYRQSLGQGLEFLIYFQGNSAPDKSGLPSDRFSAERTGGSVSTLTIQRTQQEDSAVYLCASTEGRMFGDTQYFGPGTRLTVL.

The chain is built from TRBV7-2 and TRBJ2-5; tentatively, D is TRBD2 (5 bases). Germline V gene data show CDR1 as SGHTA and CDR2 as FQGNSA. There are 13 residues in the CDR3. The V end was cut by 5 bases, the J end by 2 bases, with 9 bases between. CDR3 DNA sequence: TGTGCCAGCAGCCCGGACTGGCAAGAGACCCAGTACTTC. The encoded protein is CASSPDWQETQYF.

The rearrangement uses TRBV4-1 and TRBJ2-5; unclear D gene. Germline-derived CDR1 and CDR2 are MGHRA and YSYEKL. The ends were cut back, 1 base at V and 7 bases at J, with 10 bases in the middle. The CDR3 length is 13 residues. DNA of the CDR3: TGCGCCAGCAGCCAAGTGACCCCGGGGACCCAGTACTTC. It translates to CASSQVTPGTQYF.

V and J are TRBV6-5 and TRBJ2-7; 8 positions agree with TRBD1. Germline CDR1 and CDR2: MNHEY and SVGAGI. Unmatched junction bases numbered 7, after V lost 6 bases and J lost 3 bases. This CDR3 is built from 14 residues. For the CDR3, the DNA is TGTGCCAGCAGCCGGGACAGGCATGGCTACGAGCAGTACTTC. Translation gives CASSRDRHGYEQYF.

V usage is TRBV2 and J usage is TRBJ1-2; perhaps TRBD1 as D (6 bases). The CDR3 runs to 13 residues. From germline, CDR1 is SNHLY and CDR2 FYNNEI. V lost 4 bases to trimming and J lost 5 bases, with 11 bases between them. CDR3: CASSGGQAYGYTF. The CDR3 DNA sequence: TGTGCCAGCAGTGGGGGGCAAGCATATGGCTACACCTTC.

The chain carries TRBV6-5 and TRBJ1-2; TRBD1 matches 8 bases. This CDR3 has 14 amino acids. Germline V gives CDR1 MNHEY, CDR2 SVGAGI. J gave up 3 bases and V 6 bases, and 6 bases lay outside the gene matches. The CDR3 spells CASRGTGIHYGYTF. The CDR3 DNA reads TGTGCCAGCAGGGGGACAGGCATTCACTATGGCTACACCTTC.

V is TRBV6-5 and J is TRBJ1-4; D is possibly TRBD1 (5 bases). Germline V gene sequence: CDR1 MNHEY, CDR2 SVGAGI. The CDR3 contains 15 residues. Between the trimmed V and J ends, which lost 6 bases and 3 bases, there was a span of 14 bases. The CDR3 sequence: CASRGAGRSNEKLFF. CDR3 bases: TGTGCCAGCAGAGGGGCCGGACGATCTAATGAAAAACTGTTTTTT.